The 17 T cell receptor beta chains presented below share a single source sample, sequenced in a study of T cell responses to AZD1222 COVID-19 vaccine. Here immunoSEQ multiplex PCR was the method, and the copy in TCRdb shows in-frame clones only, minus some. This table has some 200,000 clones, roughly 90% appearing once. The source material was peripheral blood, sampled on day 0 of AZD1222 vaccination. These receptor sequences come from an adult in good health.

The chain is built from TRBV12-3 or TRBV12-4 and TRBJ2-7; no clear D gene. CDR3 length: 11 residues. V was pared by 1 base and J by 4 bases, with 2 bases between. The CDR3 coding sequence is TGTGCCAGCAGTTTAGAATACGAGCAGTACTTC. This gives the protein CASSLEYEQYF.

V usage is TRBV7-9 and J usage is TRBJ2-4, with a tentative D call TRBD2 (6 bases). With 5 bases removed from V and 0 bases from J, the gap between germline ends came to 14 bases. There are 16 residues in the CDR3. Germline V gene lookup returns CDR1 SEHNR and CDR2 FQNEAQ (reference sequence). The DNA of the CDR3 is TGTGCCAGCAGCACCCCGGGACTGGGAGCCAAAAACATTCAGTACTTC. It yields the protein CASSTPGLGAKNIQYF.

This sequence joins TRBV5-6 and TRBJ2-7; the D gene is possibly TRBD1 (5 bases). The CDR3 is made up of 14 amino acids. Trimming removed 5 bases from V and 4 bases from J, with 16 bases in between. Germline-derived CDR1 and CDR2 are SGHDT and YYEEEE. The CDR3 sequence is CASRPAGRVYEQYF. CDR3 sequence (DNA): TGTGCCAGCAGACCGGCCGGCAGGGTTTACGAGCAGTACTTC.

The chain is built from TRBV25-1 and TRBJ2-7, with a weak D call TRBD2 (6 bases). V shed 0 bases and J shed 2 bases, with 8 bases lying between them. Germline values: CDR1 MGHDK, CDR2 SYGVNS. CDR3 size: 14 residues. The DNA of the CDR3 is TGTGCCAGCAGTGAATATGCGGGGACCTACGAGCAGTACTTC. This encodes CASSEYAGTYEQYF.

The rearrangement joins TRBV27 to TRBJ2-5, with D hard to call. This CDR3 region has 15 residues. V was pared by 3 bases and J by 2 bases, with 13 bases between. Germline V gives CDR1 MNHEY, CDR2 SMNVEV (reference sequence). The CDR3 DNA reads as TGTGCCAGCAGTTTTGGGTTTTCGACGCAAGAGACCCAGTACTTC. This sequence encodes CASSFGFSTQETQYF.

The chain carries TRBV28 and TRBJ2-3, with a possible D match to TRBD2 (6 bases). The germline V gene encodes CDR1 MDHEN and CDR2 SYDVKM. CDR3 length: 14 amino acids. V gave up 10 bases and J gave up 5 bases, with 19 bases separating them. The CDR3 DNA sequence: TGTGCCACCGGGGACTCGTTATGGGTAGATACGCAGTATTTT. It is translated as CATGDSLWVDTQYF. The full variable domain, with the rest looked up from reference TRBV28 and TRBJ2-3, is DVKVTQSSRYLVKRTGEKVFLECVQDMDHENMFWYRQDPGLGLRLIYFSYDVKMKEKGDIPEGYSVSREKKERFSLILESASTNQTSMYLCATGDSLWVDTQYFGPGTRLTVL.

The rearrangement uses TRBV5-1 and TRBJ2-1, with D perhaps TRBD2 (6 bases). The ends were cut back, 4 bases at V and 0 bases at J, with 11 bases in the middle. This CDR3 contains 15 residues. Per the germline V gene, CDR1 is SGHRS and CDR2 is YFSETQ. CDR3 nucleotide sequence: TGCGCCAGCAGCATGCCGGGACTCTCCTACAATGAGCAGTTCTTC. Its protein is CASSMPGLSYNEQFF.

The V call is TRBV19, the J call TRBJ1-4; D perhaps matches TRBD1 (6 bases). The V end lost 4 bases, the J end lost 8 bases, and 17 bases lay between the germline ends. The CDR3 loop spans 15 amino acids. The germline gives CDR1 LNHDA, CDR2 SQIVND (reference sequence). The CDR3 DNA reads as TGTGCCAGTAGTACGTCAGGGGCCCGACCGGAAAAACTGTTTTTT. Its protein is CASSTSGARPEKLFF.

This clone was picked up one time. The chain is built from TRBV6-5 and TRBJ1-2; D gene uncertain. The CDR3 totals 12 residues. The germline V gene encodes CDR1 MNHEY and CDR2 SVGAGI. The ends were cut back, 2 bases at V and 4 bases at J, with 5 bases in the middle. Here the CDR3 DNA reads TGTGCCAGCAGTTACGCGGGCTATGGCTACACCTTC. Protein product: CASSYAGYGYTF.

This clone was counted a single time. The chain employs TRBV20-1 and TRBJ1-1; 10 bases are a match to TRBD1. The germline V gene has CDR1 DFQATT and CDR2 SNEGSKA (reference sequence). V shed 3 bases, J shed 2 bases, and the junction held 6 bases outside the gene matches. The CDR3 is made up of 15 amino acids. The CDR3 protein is CSASDRGPPNTEAFF. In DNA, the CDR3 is TGCAGTGCTAGTGACAGGGGGCCCCCCAACACTGAAGCTTTCTTT.

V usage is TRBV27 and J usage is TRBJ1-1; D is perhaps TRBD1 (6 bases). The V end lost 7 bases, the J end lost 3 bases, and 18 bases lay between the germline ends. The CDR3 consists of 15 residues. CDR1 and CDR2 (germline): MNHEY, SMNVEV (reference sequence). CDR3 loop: CASKRQTGVYTEAFF. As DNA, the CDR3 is TGTGCCAGCAAGAGGCAGACAGGAGTATACACTGAAGCTTTCTTT.

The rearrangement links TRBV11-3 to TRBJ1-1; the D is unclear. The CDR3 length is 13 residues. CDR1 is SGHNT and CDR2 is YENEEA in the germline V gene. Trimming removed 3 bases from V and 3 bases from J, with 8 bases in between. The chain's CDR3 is CASSFGFDTEAFF. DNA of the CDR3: TGTGCCAGCAGCTTCGGGTTTGACACTGAAGCTTTCTTT.

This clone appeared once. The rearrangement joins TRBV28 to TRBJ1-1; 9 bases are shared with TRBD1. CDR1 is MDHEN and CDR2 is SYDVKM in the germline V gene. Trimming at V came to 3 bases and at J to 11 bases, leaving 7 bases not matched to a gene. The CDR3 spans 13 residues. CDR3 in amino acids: CASSFNPGTGAFF. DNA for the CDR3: TGTGCCAGCAGTTTTAACCCCGGGACAGGGGCTTTCTTT.

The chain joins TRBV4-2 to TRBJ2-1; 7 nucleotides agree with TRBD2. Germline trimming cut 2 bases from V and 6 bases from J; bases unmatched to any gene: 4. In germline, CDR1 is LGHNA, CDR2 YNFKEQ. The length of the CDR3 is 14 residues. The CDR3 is CASSQTASGNEQFF. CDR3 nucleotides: TGTGCCAGCAGCCAAACTGCTAGCGGCAATGAGCAGTTCTTC.

For the CDR3, the DNA is TGCGCCACAGCGAGGGATATCTCTGGGGCCAACGTCCTGACTTTC. Protein sequence: CATARDISGANVLTF. The chain couples TRBV5-1 to TRBJ2-6, with D possibly being TRBD2 (5 bases). V was trimmed by 9 bases and J by 0 bases, leaving 13 bases between them. The CDR3 spans 15 residues. Germline loops: CDR1 SGHRS, CDR2 YFSETQ.

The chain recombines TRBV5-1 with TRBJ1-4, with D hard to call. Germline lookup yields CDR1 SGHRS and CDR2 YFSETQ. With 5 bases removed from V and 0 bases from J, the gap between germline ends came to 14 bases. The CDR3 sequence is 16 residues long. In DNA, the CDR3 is TGCGCCAGCAGGGGGTACCCTGGAGCAACTAATGAAAAACTGTTTTTT. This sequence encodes CASRGYPGATNEKLFF.

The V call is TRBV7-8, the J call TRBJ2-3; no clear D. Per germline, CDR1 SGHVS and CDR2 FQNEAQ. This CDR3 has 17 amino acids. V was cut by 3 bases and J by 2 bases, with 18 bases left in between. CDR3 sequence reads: CASSLKMAAPITDTQYF. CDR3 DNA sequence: TGTGCCAGCAGCTTGAAAATGGCGGCCCCGATCACAGATACGCAGTATTTT. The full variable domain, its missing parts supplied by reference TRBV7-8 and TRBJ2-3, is GAGVSQSPRYKVAKRGQDVALRCDPISGHVSLFWYQQALGQGPEFLTYFQNEAQLDKSGLPSDRFFAERPEGSVSTLKIQRTQQEDSAVYLCASSLKMAAPITDTQYFGPGTRLTVL.